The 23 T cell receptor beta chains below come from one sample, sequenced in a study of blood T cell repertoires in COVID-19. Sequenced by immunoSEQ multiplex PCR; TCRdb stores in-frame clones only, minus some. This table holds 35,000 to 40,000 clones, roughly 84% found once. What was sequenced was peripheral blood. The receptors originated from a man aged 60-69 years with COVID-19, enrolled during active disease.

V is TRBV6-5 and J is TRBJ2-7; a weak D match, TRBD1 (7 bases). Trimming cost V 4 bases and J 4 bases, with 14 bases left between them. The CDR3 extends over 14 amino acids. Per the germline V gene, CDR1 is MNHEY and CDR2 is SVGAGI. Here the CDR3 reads CASSLSGGSYEQYF. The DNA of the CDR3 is TGTGCCAGCAGTTTGTCAGGGGGGTCATACGAGCAGTACTTC.

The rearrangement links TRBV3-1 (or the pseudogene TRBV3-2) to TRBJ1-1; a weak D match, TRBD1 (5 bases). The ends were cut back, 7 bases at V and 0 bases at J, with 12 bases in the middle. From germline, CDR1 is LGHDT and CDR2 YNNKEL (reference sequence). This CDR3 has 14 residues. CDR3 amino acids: CASTSGQLNTEAFF. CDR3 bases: TGTGCCAGCACCTCAGGACAATTGAACACTGAAGCTTTCTTT.

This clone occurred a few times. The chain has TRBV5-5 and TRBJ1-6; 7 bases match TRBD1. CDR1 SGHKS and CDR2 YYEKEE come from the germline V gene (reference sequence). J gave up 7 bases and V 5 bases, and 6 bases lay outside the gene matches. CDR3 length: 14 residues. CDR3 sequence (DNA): TGTGCCAGCAGACCGGACAGGAAAAATTCACCCCTCCACTTT. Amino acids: CASRPDRKNSPLHF.

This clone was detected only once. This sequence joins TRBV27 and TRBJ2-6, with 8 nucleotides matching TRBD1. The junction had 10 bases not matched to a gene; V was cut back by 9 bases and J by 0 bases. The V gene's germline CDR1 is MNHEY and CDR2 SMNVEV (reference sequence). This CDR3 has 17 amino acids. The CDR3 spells CASSPDRGSSGANVLTF. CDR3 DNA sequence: TGTGCCAGTTCCCCTGACAGGGGATCCTCTGGGGCCAACGTCCTGACTTTC. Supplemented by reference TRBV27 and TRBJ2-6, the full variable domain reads EAQVTQNPRYLITVTGKKLTVTCSQNMNHEYMSWYRQDPGLGLRQIYYSMNVEVTDKGDVPEGYKVSRKEKRNFPLILESPSPNQTSLYFCASSPDRGSSGANVLTFGAGSRLTVL.

This CDR3 reads CASSLSGGSGNQPQHF. CDR3 in DNA: TGTGCCAGCAGTCTTAGTGGGGGCTCTGGGAATCAGCCCCAGCATTTT. This chain uses TRBV5-4 with TRBJ1-5; tentative D call: TRBD1 (6 bases). The CDR3 covers 16 residues. Trimming took off 5 bases at V and 4 bases at J, with 19 bases between the two ends. Per germline, CDR1 SGHNT and CDR2 YYREEE (reference sequence).

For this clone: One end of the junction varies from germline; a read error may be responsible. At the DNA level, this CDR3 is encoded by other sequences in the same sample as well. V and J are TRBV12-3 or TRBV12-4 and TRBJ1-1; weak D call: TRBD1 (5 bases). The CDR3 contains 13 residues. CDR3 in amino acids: CASSLQVYTEAFF. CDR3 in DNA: TGCGCCAGCAGTTTACAGGTATACACTGAAGCTTTCTTT.

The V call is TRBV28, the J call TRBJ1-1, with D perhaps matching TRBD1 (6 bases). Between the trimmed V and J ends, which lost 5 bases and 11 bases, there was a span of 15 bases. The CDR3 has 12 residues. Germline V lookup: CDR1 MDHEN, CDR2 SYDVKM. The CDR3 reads CASSLNQGLAFF. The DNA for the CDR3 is TGTGCCAGCAGTCTGAACCAGGGGTTGGCTTTCTTT.

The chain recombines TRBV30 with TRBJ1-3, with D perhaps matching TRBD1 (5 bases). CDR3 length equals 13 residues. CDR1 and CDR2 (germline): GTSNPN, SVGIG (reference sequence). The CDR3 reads CGGGFHSGNTIYF. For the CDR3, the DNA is TGTGGGGGGGGGTTCCACTCTGGAAACACCATATATTTT.

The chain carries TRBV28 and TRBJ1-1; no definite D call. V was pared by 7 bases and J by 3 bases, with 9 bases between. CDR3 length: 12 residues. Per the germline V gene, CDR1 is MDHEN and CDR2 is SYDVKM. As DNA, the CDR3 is TGTGCCAGCATTTCTGGAGACACTGAAGCTTTCTTT. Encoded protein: CASISGDTEAFF.

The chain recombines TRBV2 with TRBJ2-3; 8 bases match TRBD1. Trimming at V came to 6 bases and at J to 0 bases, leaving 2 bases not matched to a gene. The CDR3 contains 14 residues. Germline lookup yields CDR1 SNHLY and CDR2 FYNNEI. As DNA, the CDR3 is TGTGCCAGCAGCCGGGACAGGAGCACAGATACGCAGTATTTT. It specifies CASSRDRSTDTQYF.

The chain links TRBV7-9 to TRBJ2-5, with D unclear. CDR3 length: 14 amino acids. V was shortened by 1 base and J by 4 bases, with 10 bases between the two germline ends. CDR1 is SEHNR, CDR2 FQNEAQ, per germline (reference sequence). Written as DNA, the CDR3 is TGTGCCAGCAGCTTAGGTTTTCGCGGAGAGACCCAGTACTTC. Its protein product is CASSLGFRGETQYF.

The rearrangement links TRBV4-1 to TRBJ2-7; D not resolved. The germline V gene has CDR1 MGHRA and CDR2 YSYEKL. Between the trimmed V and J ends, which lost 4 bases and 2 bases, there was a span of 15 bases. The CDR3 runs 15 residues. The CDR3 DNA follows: TGCGCCAGCAGCCCTTCGCCCGTAGATCCCTACGAGCAGTACTTC. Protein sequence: CASSPSPVDPYEQYF.

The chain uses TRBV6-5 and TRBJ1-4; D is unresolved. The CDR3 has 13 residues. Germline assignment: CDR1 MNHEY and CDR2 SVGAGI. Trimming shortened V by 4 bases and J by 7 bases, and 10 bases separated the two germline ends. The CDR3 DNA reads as TGTGCCAGCAGTTCGCGATTTCTTGAAAAACTGTTTTTT. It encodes CASSSRFLEKLFF.

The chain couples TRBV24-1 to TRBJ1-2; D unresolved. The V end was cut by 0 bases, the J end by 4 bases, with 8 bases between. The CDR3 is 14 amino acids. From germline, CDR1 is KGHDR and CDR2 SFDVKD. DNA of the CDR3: TGTGCCACCAGTGATTTGCCCCGGAGCTATGGCTACACCTTC. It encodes CATSDLPRSYGYTF.

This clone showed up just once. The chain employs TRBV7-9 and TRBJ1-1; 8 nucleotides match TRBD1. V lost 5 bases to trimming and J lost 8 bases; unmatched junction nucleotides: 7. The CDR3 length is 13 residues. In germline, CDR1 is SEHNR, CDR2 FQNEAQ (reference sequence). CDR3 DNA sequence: TGTGCCAGCAGCGAAGGCCGGGACAGGGAAGCTTTCTTT. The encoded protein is CASSEGRDREAFF.

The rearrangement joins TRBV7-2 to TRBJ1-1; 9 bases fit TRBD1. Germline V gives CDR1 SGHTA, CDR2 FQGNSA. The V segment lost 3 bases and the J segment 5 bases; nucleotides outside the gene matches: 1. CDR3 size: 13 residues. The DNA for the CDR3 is TGTGCCAGCAGCTTTGGGACAGGGACTGAAGCTTTCTTT. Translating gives CASSFGTGTEAFF.

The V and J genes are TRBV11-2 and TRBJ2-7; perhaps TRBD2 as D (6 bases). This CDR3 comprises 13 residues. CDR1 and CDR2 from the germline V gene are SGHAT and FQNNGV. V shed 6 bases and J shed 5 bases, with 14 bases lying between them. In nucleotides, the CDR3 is TGTGCCAGCAGTTTTAGTGGAGGGAACGAGCAGTACTTC. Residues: CASSFSGGNEQYF.

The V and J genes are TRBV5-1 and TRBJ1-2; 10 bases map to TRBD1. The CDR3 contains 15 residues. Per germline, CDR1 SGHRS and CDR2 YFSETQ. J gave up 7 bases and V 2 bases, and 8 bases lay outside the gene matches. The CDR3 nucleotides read TGCGCCAGCAGCTTCGACCCGACAGGGGGCGGTGGCTACACCTTC. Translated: CASSFDPTGGGGYTF.

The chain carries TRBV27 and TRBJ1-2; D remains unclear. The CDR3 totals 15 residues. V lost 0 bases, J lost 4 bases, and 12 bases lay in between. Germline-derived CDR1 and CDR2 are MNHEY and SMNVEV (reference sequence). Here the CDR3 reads CASSLSQNRGYGYTF. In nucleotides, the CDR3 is TGTGCCAGCAGTTTATCACAGAATCGTGGCTATGGCTACACCTTC.

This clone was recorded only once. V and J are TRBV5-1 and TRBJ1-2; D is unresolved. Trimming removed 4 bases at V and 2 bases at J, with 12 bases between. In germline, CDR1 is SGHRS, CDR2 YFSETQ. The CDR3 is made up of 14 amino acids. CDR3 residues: CASSDGTGNYGYTF. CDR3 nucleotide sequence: TGCGCCAGCAGCGACGGAACGGGGAACTATGGCTACACCTTC.

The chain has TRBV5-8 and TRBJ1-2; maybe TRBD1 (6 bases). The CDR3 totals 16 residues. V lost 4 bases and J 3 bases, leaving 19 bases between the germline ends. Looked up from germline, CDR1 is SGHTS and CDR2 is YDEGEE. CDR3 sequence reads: CASSPGPGDIHYGYTF. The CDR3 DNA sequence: TGTGCCAGCAGCCCAGGCCCAGGGGATATTCACTATGGCTACACCTTC.

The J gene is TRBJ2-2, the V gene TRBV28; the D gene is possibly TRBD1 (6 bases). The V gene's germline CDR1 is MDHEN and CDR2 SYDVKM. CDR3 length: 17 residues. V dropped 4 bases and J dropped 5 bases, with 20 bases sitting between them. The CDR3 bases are TGTGCCAGCAGTTCCTCCGGGACAAGCCCGATTACCGGGGAGCTGTTTTTT. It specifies CASSSSGTSPITGELFF. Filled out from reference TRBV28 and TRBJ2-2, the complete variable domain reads DVKVTQSSRYLVKRTGEKVFLECVQDMDHENMFWYRQDPGLGLRLIYFSYDVKMKEKGDIPEGYSVSREKKERFSLILESASTNQTSMYLCASSSSGTSPITGELFFGEGSRLTVL.

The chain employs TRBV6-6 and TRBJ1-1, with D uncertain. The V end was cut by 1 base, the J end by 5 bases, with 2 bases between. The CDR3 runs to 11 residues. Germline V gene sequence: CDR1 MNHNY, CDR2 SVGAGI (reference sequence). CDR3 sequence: CASSYLTEAFF. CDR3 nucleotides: TGTGCCAGCAGTTACTTAACTGAAGCTTTCTTT.